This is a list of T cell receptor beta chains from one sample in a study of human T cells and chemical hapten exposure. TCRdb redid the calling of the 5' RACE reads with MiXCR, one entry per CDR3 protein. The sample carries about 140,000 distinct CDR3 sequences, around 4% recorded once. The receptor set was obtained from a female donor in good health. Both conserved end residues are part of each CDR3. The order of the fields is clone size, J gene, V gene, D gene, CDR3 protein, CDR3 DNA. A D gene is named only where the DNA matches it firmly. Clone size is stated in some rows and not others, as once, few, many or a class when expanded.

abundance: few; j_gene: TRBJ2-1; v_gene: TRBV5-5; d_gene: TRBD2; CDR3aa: CASSSSGGPLSSYNEQFF; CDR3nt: TGTGCCAGCAGCTCTAGCGGGGGGCCCCTTTCCTCCTACAATGAGCAGTTCTTC
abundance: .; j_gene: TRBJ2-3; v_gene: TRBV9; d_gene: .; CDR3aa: CASSVEAVGGPTDTQYF; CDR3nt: TGTGCCAGCAGCGTAGAAGCGGTGGGGGGGCCGACAGATACGCAGTATTTT
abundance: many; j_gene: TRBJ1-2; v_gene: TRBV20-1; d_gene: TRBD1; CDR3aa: CSARDSGQGAHGYTF; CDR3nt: TGCAGTGCTAGAGATTCGGGACAGGGTGCCCATGGCTACACCTTC
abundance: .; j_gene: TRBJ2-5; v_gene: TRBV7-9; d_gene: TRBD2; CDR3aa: CASSPRGAGETQYF; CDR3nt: TGTGCCAGCAGCCCGCGGGGGGCGGGAGAGACCCAGTACTTC
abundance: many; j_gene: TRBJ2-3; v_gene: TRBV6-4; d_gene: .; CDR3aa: CASSDEDSTDTQYF; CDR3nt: TGTGCCAGCAGTGACGAGGACAGCACAGATACGCAGTATTTT
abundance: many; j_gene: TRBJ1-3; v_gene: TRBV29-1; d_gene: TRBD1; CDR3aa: CSVEPLRRQGASF; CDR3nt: TGCAGCGTTGAACCCCTAAGGCGACAGGGGGCAAGCTTT
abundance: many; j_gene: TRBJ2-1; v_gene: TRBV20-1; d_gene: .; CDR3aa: CSASPYGGEQFF; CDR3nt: TGCAGTGCTAGCCCCTACGGGGGTGAGCAGTTCTTC
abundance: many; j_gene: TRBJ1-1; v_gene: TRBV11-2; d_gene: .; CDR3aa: CASSFSFTDTEAFF; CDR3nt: TGTGCCAGCAGCTTCAGTTTTACGGACACTGAAGCTTTCTTT
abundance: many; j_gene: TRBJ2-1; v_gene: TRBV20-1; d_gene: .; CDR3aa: CSAIRGVYNEQFF; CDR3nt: TGCAGTGCGATCAGGGGCGTCTACAATGAGCAGTTCTTC
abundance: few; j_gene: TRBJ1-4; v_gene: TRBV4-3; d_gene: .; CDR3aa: CASSQDRGGSVLEKLFF; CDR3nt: TGCGCCAGCAGCCAAGATCGTGGCGGCAGTGTCTTAGAAAAACTGTTTTTT
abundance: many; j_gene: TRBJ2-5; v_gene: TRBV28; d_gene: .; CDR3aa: CASSSLGAGFVTQYF; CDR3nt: TGTGCCAGCAGTTCCTTGGGGGCCGGTTTTGTGACCCAGTACTTC
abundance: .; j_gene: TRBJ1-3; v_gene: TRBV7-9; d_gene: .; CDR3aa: CASSLATGTIYF; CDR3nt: TGTGCCAGCAGCTTAGCGACGGGCACCATATATTTT
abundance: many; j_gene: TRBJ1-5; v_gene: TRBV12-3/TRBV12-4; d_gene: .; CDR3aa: CASSLGTDQPQHF; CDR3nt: TGTGCCAGCAGTTTGGGGACGGATCAGCCCCAGCATTTT
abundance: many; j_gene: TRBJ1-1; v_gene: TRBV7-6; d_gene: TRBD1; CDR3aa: CASSSPGGGRTEAFF; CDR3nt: TGTGCCAGCAGCTCCCCGGGAGGGGGCAGGACTGAAGCTTTCTTT
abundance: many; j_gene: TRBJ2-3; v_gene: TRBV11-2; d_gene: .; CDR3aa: CASSLKDTQYF; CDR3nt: TGTGCCAGCAGCTTAAAAGATACGCAGTATTTT
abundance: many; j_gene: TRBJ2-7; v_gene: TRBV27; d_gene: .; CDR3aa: CASSPRTGRYYEQYF; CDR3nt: TGTGCCAGCAGTCCGCGTACAGGTCGGTACTACGAGCAGTACTTC
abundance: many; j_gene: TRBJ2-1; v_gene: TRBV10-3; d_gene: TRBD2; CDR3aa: CAISEAGKFYNEQFF; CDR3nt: TGTGCCATCAGTGAAGCGGGGAAATTCTACAATGAGCAGTTCTTC
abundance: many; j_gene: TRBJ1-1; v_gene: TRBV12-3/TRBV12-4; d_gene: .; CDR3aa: CASSLASPGITEAFF; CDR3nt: TGTGCCAGCAGTTTAGCGTCCCCGGGGATTACTGAAGCTTTCTTT
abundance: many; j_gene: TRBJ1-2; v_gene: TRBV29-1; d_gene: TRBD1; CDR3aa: CSVDTGGSYGYTF; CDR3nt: TGCAGCGTTGATACAGGGGGTAGCTATGGCTACACCTTC
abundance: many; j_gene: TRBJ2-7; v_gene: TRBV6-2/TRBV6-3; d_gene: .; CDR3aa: CASSYYGGTYEQYF; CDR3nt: TGTGCCAGCAGCTACTACGGGGGCACCTACGAGCAGTACTTC
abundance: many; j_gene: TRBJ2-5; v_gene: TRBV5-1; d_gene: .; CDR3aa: CASSLADPWVSGRATTQYF; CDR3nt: TGCGCCAGCAGCTTGGCCGATCCGTGGGTATCGGGACGTGCTACGACCCAGTACTTC
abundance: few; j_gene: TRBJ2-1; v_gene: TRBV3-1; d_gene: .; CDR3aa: CATARAGSSYNEQFF; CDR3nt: TGTGCCACCGCCAGGGCGGGAAGCTCCTACAATGAGCAGTTCTTC
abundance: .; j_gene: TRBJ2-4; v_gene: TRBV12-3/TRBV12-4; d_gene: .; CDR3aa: CASSFSSTGAKNIQYF; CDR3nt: TGTGCCAGCAGTTTTTCGTCCACAGGGGCCAAAAACATTCAGTACTTC
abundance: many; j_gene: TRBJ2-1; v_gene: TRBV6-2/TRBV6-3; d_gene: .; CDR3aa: CASSSVSGGLYNEQFF; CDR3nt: TGTGCCAGCAGTTCTGTCTCCGGGGGGCTTTACAATGAGCAGTTCTTC
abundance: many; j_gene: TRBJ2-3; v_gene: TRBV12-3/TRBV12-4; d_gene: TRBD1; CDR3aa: CASSLADRGTDTQYF; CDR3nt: TGTGCCAGCAGTTTAGCGGACAGGGGTACAGATACGCAGTATTTT
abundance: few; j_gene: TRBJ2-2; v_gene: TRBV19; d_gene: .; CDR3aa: CASRRMGSPNAGELFF; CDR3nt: TGTGCCAGTAGAAGAATGGGGTCCCCAAACGCCGGGGAGCTGTTTTTT
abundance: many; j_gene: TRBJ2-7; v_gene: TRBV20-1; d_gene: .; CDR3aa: CRVRPTDSYEQYF; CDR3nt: TGCAGAGTAAGACCAACTGACTCCTACGAGCAGTACTTC
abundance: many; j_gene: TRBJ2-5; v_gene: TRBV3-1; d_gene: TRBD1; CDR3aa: CASSTRQGRETQYF; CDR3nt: TGTGCCAGCAGCACCCGACAGGGAAGAGAGACCCAGTACTTC
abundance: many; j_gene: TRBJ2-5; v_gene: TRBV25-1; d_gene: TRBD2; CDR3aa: CASSDWAGGYQETQYF; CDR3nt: TGTGCCAGCAGTGATTGGGCGGGGGGTTACCAAGAGACCCAGTACTTC
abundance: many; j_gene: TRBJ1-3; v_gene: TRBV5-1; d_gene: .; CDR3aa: CASSRDVSSGNTIYF; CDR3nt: TGCGCCAGCAGCCGAGACGTAAGCTCTGGAAACACCATATATTTT
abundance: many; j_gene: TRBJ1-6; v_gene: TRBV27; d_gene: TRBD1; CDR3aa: CASSWTGDNSPLHF; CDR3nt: TGTGCCAGCAGTTGGACAGGTGATAATTCACCCCTCCACTTT
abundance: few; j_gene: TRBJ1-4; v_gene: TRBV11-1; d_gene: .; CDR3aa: CASSLGRRGPVNEKLFF; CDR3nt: TGTGCCAGCAGCTTAGGTCGGAGGGGACCGGTAAATGAAAAACTGTTTTTT
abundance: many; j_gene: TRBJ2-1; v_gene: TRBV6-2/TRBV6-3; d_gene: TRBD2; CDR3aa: CASSYPMGLAGADEQFF; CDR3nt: TGTGCCAGCAGTTACCCGATGGGCCTAGCGGGGGCGGATGAGCAGTTCTTC
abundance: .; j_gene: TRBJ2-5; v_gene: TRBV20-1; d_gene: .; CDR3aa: CSGTVQETQYF; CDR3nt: TGCAGTGGGACAGTTCAAGAGACCCAGTACTTC
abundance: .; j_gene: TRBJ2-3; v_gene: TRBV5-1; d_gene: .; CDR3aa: CASSLNCGTDTQYF; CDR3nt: TGCGCCAGCAGCTTGAACTGTGGCACAGATACGCAGTATTTT